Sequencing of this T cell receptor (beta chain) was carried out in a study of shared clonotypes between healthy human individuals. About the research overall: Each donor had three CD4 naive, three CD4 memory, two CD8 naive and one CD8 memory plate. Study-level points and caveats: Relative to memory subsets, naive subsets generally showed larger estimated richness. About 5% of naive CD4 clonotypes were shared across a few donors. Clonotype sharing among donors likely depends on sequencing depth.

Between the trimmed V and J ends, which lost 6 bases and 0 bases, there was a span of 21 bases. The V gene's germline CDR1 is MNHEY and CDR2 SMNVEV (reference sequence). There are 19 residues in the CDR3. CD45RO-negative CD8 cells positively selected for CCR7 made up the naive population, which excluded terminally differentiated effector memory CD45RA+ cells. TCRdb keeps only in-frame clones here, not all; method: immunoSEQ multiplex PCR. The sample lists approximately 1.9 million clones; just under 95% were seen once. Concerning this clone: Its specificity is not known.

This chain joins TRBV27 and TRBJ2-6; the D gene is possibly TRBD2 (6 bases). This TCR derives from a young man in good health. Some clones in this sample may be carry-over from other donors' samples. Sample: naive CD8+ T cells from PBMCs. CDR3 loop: CASSLIRDFHSSGANVLTF. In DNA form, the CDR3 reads TGTGCCAGCAGCCTCATCCGGGACTTCCACAGCTCTGGGGCCAACGTCCTGACTTTC.